A single sample is the source of the 9 T cell receptor beta chains below, sequenced in a study of blood T cell repertoires in COVID-19. The method was immunoSEQ multiplex PCR; TCRdb's version includes in-frame clones alone and lacks a portion of them. The table records 65,000 to 95,000 clones, roughly 80% of them present only once. Sequencing was carried out using peripheral blood. These receptor sequences come from a man at least 80 years old with active or convalescent COVID-19.

The rearrangement uses TRBV19 and TRBJ1-3; D not certain. This CDR3 is built from 14 residues. V lost 7 bases to trimming and J lost 2 bases, with 12 bases between them. In germline, CDR1 is LNHDA, CDR2 SQIVND (reference sequence). The CDR3 sequence is CASKWAGPGNTIYF. CDR3 sequence (DNA): TGTGCCAGTAAGTGGGCAGGTCCTGGAAACACCATATATTTT.

The chain has TRBV3-1 (or the pseudogene TRBV3-2) and TRBJ2-1; 7 nucleotides match TRBD2. Germline V gene sequence: CDR1 LGHDT, CDR2 YNNKEL (reference sequence). There are 18 residues in the CDR3. V gave up 0 bases and J gave up 0 bases; unmatched junction bases: 8. CDR3 DNA: TGTGCCAGCAGCCAAGATTTGCTAGCGGATAGCTCCTACAATGAGCAGTTCTTC. Translated: CASSQDLLADSSYNEQFF.

Written as DNA, the CDR3 is TGCGCCAGCAGCTTGGGTAAAGCCGGGTCACCCCTCCACTTT. Protein: CASSLGKAGSPLHF. This chain uses TRBV5-1 with TRBJ1-6; D remains ambiguous. The germline V gene encodes CDR1 SGHRS and CDR2 YFSETQ. V was shortened by 0 bases and J by 10 bases, with 11 bases between the two germline ends. This CDR3 contains 14 residues.

This chain connects TRBV7-2 to TRBJ1-4; D is uncertain. The V end was cut by 5 bases, the J end by 4 bases, with 14 bases between. The CDR3 covers 15 residues. The V gene's germline CDR1 is SGHTA and CDR2 FQGNSA. The CDR3 region has the DNA TGTGCCAGCAGCCTCTCAAACAGCTTTAATGAAAAACTGTTTTTT. Amino acid sequence: CASSLSNSFNEKLFF.

The V gene is TRBV11-2, the J gene TRBJ2-3, with D uncertain. CDR3 length equals 14 residues. The V gene lost 3 bases and the J gene lost 0 bases, with 7 bases spanning the gap. Per the germline V gene, CDR1 is SGHAT and CDR2 is FQNNGV. The CDR3 loop is CASSLGASTDTQYF. For the CDR3, the DNA is TGTGCCAGCAGCTTGGGCGCGAGCACAGATACGCAGTATTTT.

The chain employs TRBV18 and TRBJ1-1; TRBD1 aligns across 7 bases. The CDR3 spans 12 residues. Germline CDR1 and CDR2: KGHSH and LQKENI. Germline trimming cut 5 bases from V and 8 bases from J; bases unmatched to any gene: 5. DNA of the CDR3: TGTGCCAGCTCATCGGGACAGCCCGAAGCTTTCTTT. This gives the protein CASSSGQPEAFF.

Only a few counts were recorded for this clone. The V call is TRBV3-1 (or the pseudogene TRBV3-2), the J call TRBJ1-4; no reliable D call. CDR1 is LGHDT, CDR2 YNNKEL, per germline (reference sequence). Trimming shortened V by 4 bases and J by 3 bases, and 12 bases separated the two germline ends. CDR3 length: 15 amino acids. CDR3 protein: CASSRRELANEKLFF. Written as DNA, the CDR3 is TGTGCCAGCAGCCGGAGGGAGTTGGCTAATGAAAAACTGTTTTTT.

The rearrangement uses TRBV5-1 and TRBJ1-2; the D is unclear. Germline CDR1 is SGHRS and CDR2 is YFSETQ. Deletions cut 2 bases from V and 8 bases from J, with 19 bases between. This CDR3 is 15 amino acids long. This CDR3 is CASSFSDRRGWGYTF. Written as DNA, the CDR3 is TGCGCCAGCAGCTTTTCAGACCGACGGGGATGGGGCTACACCTTC.

In DNA, the CDR3 is TGTGCCAGCAGAGGAGGGACCGGGGAGCTGTTTTTT. Translating gives CASRGGTGELFF. This chain joins TRBV12-3 or TRBV12-4 and TRBJ2-2; D possibly corresponds to TRBD2 (6 bases). Between the trimmed V and J ends, which lost 6 bases and 5 bases, there was a span of 7 bases. The CDR3 length is 12 residues.